This passage covers 21 T cell receptor beta chains from one sample sequenced in a study of T-cell reconstitution after alpha-beta-depleted transplantation in children (dated by TCRdb to the mid-2010s). Library method: PCR. Sequenced using an Illumina HiSeq 2500. To normalize quantification of the TCRbeta repertoire, the TCR libraries were built with molecular barcoding that relied on unique molecular identifiers. TCRdb trimmed the raw reads at Q25, called clones with MiXCR and kept productive beta chains. Identical CDR3 protein sequences are pooled into one entry, listed with their most common genes and DNA. The sample table shows hundreds of thousands of distinct CDR3 sequences, and around a sixth are seen once. The ten largest make up approximately 1.1% of the sample. This specimen consisted of PBMCs from the stem cell graft donor, obtained from the stem cell graft. These TCRs come from a human donor who donated a stem cell graft to a child with acute myeloid leukemia.

The rearrangement joins TRBV10-3 to TRBJ2-1; the D gene is possibly TRBD2 (7 bases). V was cut by 4 bases and J by 7 bases, with 20 bases left in between. Germline V gene sequence: CDR1 ENHRY, CDR2 SYGVKD. The CDR3 runs to 16 residues. The DNA of the CDR3 is TGTGCCATCAGTGGGGGCAACGGGGGGCCATCAAATGAGCAGTTCTTC. Protein sequence: CAISGGNGGPSNEQFF.

The table lists this clonotype with many counts. The chain couples TRBV20-1 to TRBJ1-2; TRBD1 is a possible D gene (6 bases). V was clipped by 6 bases and J by 14 bases, with 13 bases between them. Germline V lookup: CDR1 DFQATT, CDR2 SNEGSKA (reference sequence). CDR3 size: 9 residues. The CDR3 reads CSATAGETF. The CDR3 nucleotides read TGCAGTGCAACCGCAGGGGAAACCTTC.

There are many counts of this clonotype. This chain uses TRBV20-1 with TRBJ2-2; D perhaps matches TRBD2 (5 bases). The CDR3 covers 12 residues. Trimming removed 7 bases from V and 2 bases from J, with 8 bases in between. Germline V CDR1 and CDR2: DFQATT, SNEGSKA (reference sequence). The CDR3 protein is CSGRVNTGELFF. CDR3 nucleotides: TGCAGTGGGCGGGTTAACACCGGGGAGCTGTTTTTT.

This clonotype was recorded many times. This chain joins TRBV6-5 and TRBJ2-5, with TRBD1 as a possible D gene (5 bases). This CDR3 comprises 17 residues. The germline V and J ends were trimmed by 1 base and 1 base, with 16 bases remaining between them. Per the germline V gene, CDR1 is MNHEY and CDR2 is SVGAGI. The CDR3 loop reads CASSYLAGWGSQETQYF. In DNA, the CDR3 is TGTGCCAGCAGTTACTTGGCAGGGTGGGGCTCCCAAGAGACCCAGTACTTC.

The sample holds a few counts of this clonotype. The chain combines TRBV6-6 with TRBJ2-7, with D tentatively TRBD2 (6 bases). This CDR3 has 11 amino acids. Germline CDR1 is MNHNY and CDR2 is SVGAGI (reference sequence). V lost 7 bases and J 4 bases, leaving 8 bases between the germline ends. Here the CDR3 reads CASTAGYEQYF. The CDR3 DNA sequence: TGTGCCAGCACCGCGGGGTACGAGCAGTACTTC.

This clonotype was observed many times. The chain links TRBV21-1 to TRBJ1-2. TRBV21-1 is an annotated pseudogene. This CDR3 comprises 13 residues. DNA of the CDR3: TGTGCCAGCAGCAAAGGTCTTAACTATGGCTACACCTTC. It translates to CASSKGLNYGYTF.

This clonotype was seen many times. The chain links TRBV29-1 to TRBJ2-5; unclear D gene. The CDR3 is 12 amino acids. Germline V gene lookup returns CDR1 SQVTM and CDR2 ANQGSEA. Between the trimmed V and J ends, which lost 2 bases and 2 bases, there was a span of 6 bases. The DNA for the CDR3 is TGCAGCGTTGAAAGGCAGCAAGAGACCCAGTACTTC. It encodes CSVERQQETQYF.

This clonotype has a count of ten or more. V is TRBV10-3 and J is TRBJ2-1, with 7 positions matching TRBD1. This CDR3 is built from 12 residues. V shed 7 bases, J shed 8 bases, and the junction held 5 bases outside the gene matches. Germline V CDR1 and CDR2: ENHRY, SYGVKD. This CDR3 reads CAIKGAWDEQFF. The DNA for the CDR3 is TGTGCCATCAAGGGGGCGTGGGATGAGCAGTTCTTC.

The chain combines TRBV7-8 with TRBJ2-1; D could derive from TRBD1 or TRBD2 (6 bases each). The CDR3 length is 13 residues. With 2 bases removed from V and 7 bases from J, the gap between germline ends came to 9 bases. Germline lookup yields CDR1 SGHVS and CDR2 FQNEAQ. The DNA of the CDR3 is TGTGCCAGCAGCTTACGGGGGCTAAATGAGCAGTTCTTC. It translates to CASSLRGLNEQFF.

V and J are TRBV5-1 and TRBJ2-5; no clear D gene. This CDR3 comprises 13 residues. The germline V gene encodes CDR1 SGHRS and CDR2 YFSETQ. Trimming cost V 0 bases and J 6 bases, with 9 bases left between them. Here the CDR3 DNA reads TGCGCCAGCAGCTTGGCTGGCAGACAGACCCAGTACTTC. Its translation is CASSLAGRQTQYF.

This clonotype came up a few times. The rearrangement uses TRBV29-1 and TRBJ2-3, with 10 bases aligning to TRBD2. Germline V gene sequence: CDR1 SQVTM, CDR2 ANQGSEA. The CDR3 covers 14 residues. V lost 4 bases and J lost 9; bases outside the gene matches: 10. In nucleotides, the CDR3 is TGCAGCGTTGTCGGAGCGGGGGGGCCTGGGACGCAGTATTTT. It yields the protein CSVVGAGGPGTQYF.

This clonotype has ten or more counts. CDR3 loop: CSAKAEGTDTQYF. In DNA, the CDR3 is TGCAGTGCAAAGGCGGAGGGAACAGATACGCAGTATTTT. This chain joins TRBV20-1 and TRBJ2-3; perhaps TRBD2 as D (6 bases). Germline V gene sequence: CDR1 DFQATT, CDR2 SNEGSKA (reference sequence). The CDR3 has 13 amino acids. Trimming removed 6 bases from V and 3 bases from J, with 13 bases in between.

Concerning this clonotype: Given a much more abundant clone one base away, this may be a read error. The rearrangement links TRBV20-1 to TRBJ2-2; unclear D gene. The germline V and J ends were trimmed by 0 bases and 9 bases, with 11 bases remaining between them. Germline V gives CDR1 DFQATT, CDR2 SNEGSKA (reference sequence). The CDR3 totals 13 residues. DNA of the CDR3: TGCAGTGCTAGAGATCTGGGTTCCTGGGAGCTGTTTTTT. Translated, it gives CSARDLGSWELFF.

This clonotype was seen a few times. J is TRBJ1-1 and V is TRBV12-3 or TRBV12-4, with no clear D. The CDR3 is 14 amino acids. Trimming left V 3 bases short and J 0 bases short, with 8 bases between. CDR3 amino acids: CASSFEAVNTEAFF. In DNA, the CDR3 is TGTGCCAGCAGTTTCGAAGCGGTGAACACTGAAGCTTTCTTT.

This clonotype appeared many times. This sequence joins TRBV6-5 and TRBJ2-7; no definite D call. Trimming removed 11 bases at V and 1 base at J, with 12 bases between. Germline V lookup: CDR1 MNHEY, CDR2 SVGAGI. This CDR3 region has 12 residues. The CDR3, as DNA: TGTGCCGCAGGTTCGGGTTCCTACGAGCAGTACTTC. The encoded protein is CAAGSGSYEQYF.

This chain uses TRBV20-1 with TRBJ1-1; D is undetermined. The CDR3 sequence is 13 residues long. With 6 bases removed from V and 7 bases from J, the gap between germline ends came to 18 bases. Germline CDR1 is DFQATT and CDR2 is SNEGSKA (reference sequence). The CDR3 reads CSAPQTATSEAFF. The CDR3 coding sequence is TGCAGTGCCCCCCAAACGGCCACTAGTGAAGCTTTCTTT.

This clonotype has a count of ten or more. J is TRBJ2-3 and V is TRBV29-1, with a tentative D call TRBD2 (6 bases). Germline V gene lookup returns CDR1 SQVTM and CDR2 ANQGSEA. The V and J ends lost 6 bases and 14 bases respectively, with 18 bases between them. CDR3 size: 11 residues. In DNA form, the CDR3 reads TGCAGCGTGGCACTAGCAGGACAAGCGTATTTT. Amino acids: CSVALAGQAYF.

The rearrangement joins TRBV27 to TRBJ2-1; a possible D gene is TRBD2 (7 bases). From germline, CDR1 is MNHEY and CDR2 SMNVEV (reference sequence). V lost 2 bases and J 1 base, leaving 9 bases between the germline ends. CDR3 length: 15 residues. The DNA for the CDR3 is TGTGCCAGCAGTTTAAGCGGGACATCCTACAATGAGCAGTTCTTC. The encoded protein is CASSLSGTSYNEQFF.

This clonotype was picked up a small number of times. The chain carries TRBV9 and TRBJ1-1, with 10 bases matching TRBD1. Per the germline V gene, CDR1 is SGDLS and CDR2 is YYNGEE. V shed 3 bases, J shed 5 bases, and the junction held 13 bases outside the gene matches. This CDR3 is 17 amino acids long. The CDR3: CASSGPSPGQGRTEAFF. CDR3 in DNA: TGTGCCAGCAGCGGACCTTCCCCGGGACAGGGGCGGACTGAAGCTTTCTTT. The full variable domain, completed using reference TRBV9 and TRBJ1-1, is DSGVTQTPKHLITATGQRVTLRCSPRSGDLSVYWYQQSLDQGLQFLIQYYNGEERAKGNILERFSAQQFPDLHSELNLSSLELGDSALYFCASSGPSPGQGRTEAFFGQGTRLTVV.

This sequence joins TRBV5-1 and TRBJ1-4, with TRBD1 matching 8 bases. V shed 0 bases and J 4 bases; nucleotides not matched to a gene: 2. The CDR3 extends over 15 amino acids. Per the germline V gene, CDR1 is SGHRS and CDR2 is YFSETQ. The CDR3: CASSLGGQVNEKLFF. The CDR3 nucleotides are TGCGCCAGCAGCTTGGGGGGACAGGTTAATGAAAAACTGTTTTTT.

This clonotype has just a few counts. This chain links TRBV5-1 with TRBJ2-2, with 7 positions matching TRBD1. The junction had 5 bases not matched to a gene; V was cut back by 4 bases and J by 2 bases. This CDR3 has 15 amino acids. CDR1 is SGHRS and CDR2 is YFSETQ in the germline V gene. CDR3 region: CASSMGQPNTGELFF. The CDR3, as DNA: TGCGCCAGCAGCATGGGACAGCCTAACACCGGGGAGCTGTTTTTT. Full variable domain (outside the CDR3, taken from reference TRBV5-1 and TRBJ2-2): KAGVTQTPRYLIKTRGQQVTLSCSPISGHRSVSWYQQTPGQGLQFLFEYFSETQRNKGNFPGRFSGRQFSNSRSEMNVSTLELGDSALYLCASSMGQPNTGELFFGEGSRLTVL.